The entry below gives a single T cell receptor beta chain sequence along with its context. This sample is part of a study of cytomegalovirus exposure and HLA in healthy donors. The PCR contained 60 Vbeta and 13 Jbeta primers. Sequencing was performed with immunoSEQ multiplex PCR; in TCRdb, only in-frame clones are kept and a portion is missing. The listing contains about 160,000 clones. Germline CDR1 is SGHRS and CDR2 is YFSETQ. This CDR3 spans 14 amino acids. The V gene lost 4 bases and the J gene lost 6 bases, with 14 bases spanning the gap. This rearrangement joins TRBV5-1 to TRBJ2-1; D remains unclear. Sequencing was performed on PBMCs. The source of this sequence is a woman between 55 and 75 years old in good health and CMV-seronegative. This chain's CDR3 is CASSDSPNGNEQFF. The CDR3 bases are TGCGCCAGCAGCGACTCTCCGAATGGCAATGAGCAGTTCTTC.